This T cell receptor (beta chain) was identified in a study of CD8+ T cells in alopecia areata. Study details: Twice daily, treated patients received 5 to 10 mg of oral tofacitinib. Findings and limits, study-wide: There were many expanded lesional clones persisting in scalp and blood during tofacitinib.

The germline gives CDR1 SGHTA, CDR2 FQGNSA. This CDR3 is 15 amino acids long. The table lists this clone with a few counts. Its cognate antigen is unknown. An end of the junction differs from the germline gene, which may be a read error. Extracted from the samples, RNA was reverse transcribed into cDNA to serve as the sequencing template. Clones were sequenced by immunoSEQ multiplex PCR, and TCRdb holds only the in-frame ones, with some missing. The sample has more than 7,000 clones, around 60% seen once. Treatment in this sample: oral pan-JAK inhibitor, 5-10 mg twice daily. Researchers gathered lesional scalp punch biopsies and peripheral blood from patients with alopecia areata.

V usage is TRBV7-2 and J usage is TRBJ1-2, with 7 bases matching TRBD1. The sample consisted of skin, taken at week 4, from a patient treated with tofacitinib. This sequence was found in a human donor with alopecia areata. This CDR3 is CASSLFPGQTYAYTF. In DNA form, the CDR3 reads TGTGCCAGCAGCTTATTCCCGGGACAGACGTATGCCTACACCTTC. Supplemented by reference TRBV7-2 and TRBJ1-2, the full variable domain reads GAGVSQSPSNKVTEKGKDVELRCDPISGHTALYWYRQSLGQGLEFLIYFQGNSAPDKSGLPSDRFSAERTGGSVSTLTIQRTQQEDSAVYLCASSLFPGQTYAYTFGSGTRLTVV.